The T cell receptor (beta chain) described here comes from a study of T cell responses to AZD1222 COVID-19 vaccine. Study observations and caveats: At baseline, seropositivity was found in only six or seven AZD1222 recipients.

A remark on this clone: What it binds is unknown.

From germline, CDR1 is SGDLS and CDR2 YYNGEE. This CDR3 is built from 13 residues. The ends were cut back, 2 bases at V and 1 base at J, with 6 bases in the middle. Pooling covered second doses at about 4 or about 12 weeks. The method was immunoSEQ multiplex PCR; TCRdb's version includes in-frame clones alone and lacks a portion of them. The table records 250,000 to 300,000 clones, around 93% of them present only once. V is TRBV9 and J is TRBJ2-5; perhaps D is TRBD1 or TRBD2 (5 bases each). This sequence was found in an adult who received the AZD1222 COVID-19 vaccine. Source: peripheral blood, taken 28 days after the second AZD1222 dose. The CDR3 loop reads CASSVGTQETQYF. CDR3 sequence (DNA): TGTGCCAGCAGCGTCGGGACCCAAGAGACCCAGTACTTC.